This entry lists 26 T cell receptor beta chains sequenced from one sample in a study of Ad26.COV2.S vaccination and SARS-CoV-2 variants (dated by TCRdb to the early 2020s). Libraries came from the immunoSEQ multiplex PCR assay. TCRdb's version of the immuneACCESS table is confined to in-frame rearrangements and falls short of the full clone set. An unresolved V gene accounts for under half of the shortfall where checked; the remainder is of unknown origin. This sample has about 350,000 clones in its table, and more than 85% of those were observed once. The ten largest clones represent around 5.3% of the sample. What this sample's treatment or condition label stands for: about 20 received Ad26.COV2.S at low or high dose, single or two shots; roughly five received placebo; per-sample allocation not given. Repertoires of vaccine and placebo recipients were sequenced from samples collected on day 63 after the first injection.

Sequenced here: peripheral blood, sampled in a trial of Ad26.COV2.S vaccine versus placebo. These receptors came from a person between 18 and 65 years old who received the Ad26.COV2.S COVID-19 vaccine or a placebo.

J is TRBJ2-7 and V is TRBV27, with TRBD1 matching over 8 bases. Germline loops: CDR1 MNHEY, CDR2 SMNVEV (reference sequence). This CDR3 is 17 amino acids long. J was trimmed by 6 bases and V by 5 bases; bases with no gene match: 18. This chain's CDR3 is CASSLNLGTGFGFEQYF. CDR3 bases: TGTGCCAGCAGTCTGAACCTCGGGACAGGCTTTGGATTCGAGCAGTACTTC.

This clone has only one observation. This chain uses TRBV6-2 or TRBV6-3 with TRBJ2-2, with 10 bases matching TRBD2. Unmatched junction bases numbered 9, after V lost 2 bases and J lost 0 bases. Looked up from germline, CDR1 is MNHEY and CDR2 is SVGEGT. The CDR3 has 19 residues. CDR3 region: CASSYELAGPKPNTGELFF. As DNA, the CDR3 is TGTGCCAGCAGTTACGAACTAGCGGGACCCAAACCGAACACCGGGGAGCTGTTTTTT.

The rearrangement joins TRBV28 to TRBJ1-1; possibly TRBD1 for D (5 bases). V was shortened by 4 bases and J by 1 base, with 16 bases between the two germline ends. The CDR3 loop spans 16 amino acids. Germline V gene data show CDR1 as MDHEN and CDR2 as SYDVKM. CDR3 region: CASSSQLGVGNTEAFF. DNA of the CDR3: TGTGCCAGCAGTTCCCAACTAGGGGTGGGGAACACTGAAGCTTTCTTT.

CDR3 DNA: TGCGCCAGCAGTAGGGGCGAGGAGGAGCCCCAGCATTTT. Translating it yields CASSRGEEEPQHF. V usage is TRBV4-1 and J usage is TRBJ1-5, with D perhaps matching TRBD1 (5 bases). This CDR3 is built from 13 residues. V shed 6 bases and J shed 8 bases, with 14 bases lying between them. CDR1 and CDR2 from the germline V gene are MGHRA and YSYEKL.

This chain links TRBV9 with TRBJ1-5; maybe TRBD1 (5 bases). V dropped 3 bases and J dropped 5 bases, with 12 bases sitting between them. The germline V gene encodes CDR1 SGDLS and CDR2 YYNGEE. The CDR3 is made up of 14 amino acids. In DNA, the CDR3 is TGTGCCAGCAGCGAGGGACCGAGAGATCAGCCCCAGCATTTT. Its protein is CASSEGPRDQPQHF.

The chain links TRBV9 to TRBJ2-5; either TRBD1 or TRBD2 may fit D (6 bases each). The germline CDR1 and CDR2 sequences are SGDLS and YYNGEE. CDR3 length: 14 residues. Trimming stripped 0 bases from V and 4 bases from J, with 10 bases between. CDR3 in amino acids: CASSVEGGRETQYF. CDR3 nucleotide sequence: TGTGCCAGCAGCGTAGAAGGGGGGCGAGAGACCCAGTACTTC.

The J gene is TRBJ1-5, the V gene TRBV12-3 or TRBV12-4; D call uncertain. V was cut by 2 bases and J by 5 bases, with 7 bases left in between. This CDR3 has 13 amino acids. The CDR3 region is CASSLREDQPQHF. Here the CDR3 DNA reads TGTGCCAGCAGTTTAAGAGAAGATCAGCCCCAGCATTTT.

The chain carries TRBV7-7 and TRBJ2-2; D is ambiguous. The CDR3 runs 13 residues. In germline, CDR1 is SSHAT, CDR2 FNYEAQ (reference sequence). Trimming took off 5 bases at V and 4 bases at J, with 8 bases between the two ends. The CDR3 DNA reads TGTGCCAGCAGCCCTGTGGGCACCGGGGAGCTGTTTTTT. It codes for CASSPVGTGELFF.

This chain links TRBV2 with TRBJ2-5; TRBD1 or TRBD2 may be the D gene (6 bases each). The CDR3 is 12 residues long. V lost 8 bases and J 5 bases, leaving 12 bases between the germline ends. Per germline, CDR1 SNHLY and CDR2 FYNNEI. In nucleotides, the CDR3 is TGTGCCAGCGGGGGGCTACGGGAGACCCAGTACTTC. This sequence encodes CASGGLRETQYF.

This clone was observed a handful of times. The V gene is TRBV28, the J gene TRBJ1-1; D is uncertain. Germline V CDR1 and CDR2: MDHEN, SYDVKM. This CDR3 contains 13 residues. V shed 5 bases and J shed 1 base, with 8 bases lying between them. The CDR3 DNA sequence: TGTGCCAGCAGTACAGCCGAGAACACTGAAGCTTTCTTT. Protein sequence: CASSTAENTEAFF.

The sample holds a few counts of this clone. Other DNA sequences from this sample encode an identical CDR3 as well. J is TRBJ1-2 and V is TRBV7-9; D unresolved. Germline values: CDR1 SEHNR, CDR2 FQNEAQ (reference sequence). V lost 5 bases to trimming and J lost 3 bases, with 7 bases between them. The CDR3 spans 12 residues. Here the CDR3 reads CASSPGDYGYTF. CDR3 DNA: TGTGCCAGCAGCCCGGGAGACTATGGCTACACCTTC.

The V gene is TRBV3-1 (or the pseudogene TRBV3-2), the J gene TRBJ1-1, with D possibly matching TRBD1 (6 bases). The CDR3 totals 12 residues. V lost 7 bases to trimming and J lost 7 bases, with 13 bases between them. Germline V gene lookup returns CDR1 LGHDT and CDR2 YNNKEL (reference sequence). DNA of the CDR3: TGTGCCAGCACCTCAGGGGATGGTGAAGCTTTCTTT. Protein: CASTSGDGEAFF.

V gene TRBV3-1 (or the pseudogene TRBV3-2) combines with J gene TRBJ2-1; D perhaps matches TRBD2 (6 bases). The CDR3 is made up of 15 amino acids. The germline V gene encodes CDR1 LGHDT and CDR2 YNNKEL (reference sequence). V lost 1 base, J lost 1 base, and 8 bases lay in between. The CDR3 here is CASSQGLVSYNEQFF. CDR3 nucleotides: TGTGCCAGCAGCCAAGGACTAGTTTCCTACAATGAGCAGTTCTTC.

The genes are TRBV4-2 and TRBJ2-2; 7 positions match TRBD2. The CDR3 consists of 16 residues. Trimming cost V 0 bases and J 5 bases; bases outside gene matches: 6. Germline-derived CDR1 and CDR2 are LGHNA and YNFKEQ. CDR3 bases: TGTGCCAGCAGCCAAGAGGCTAGCGGTCTAACCGGGGAGCTGTTTTTT. As protein: CASSQEASGLTGELFF.

This chain joins TRBV5-1 and TRBJ2-1, with 10 bases matching TRBD2. The J segment lost 6 bases and the V segment lost 3 bases, leaving 21 bases of the junction unmatched. Germline V gene lookup returns CDR1 SGHRS and CDR2 YFSETQ. The CDR3 extends over 20 amino acids. The CDR3 DNA is TGCGCCAGCAGCTCCAAAAACCTCCTATCTCTAGCGGGAGTACCCAATGAGCAGTTCTTC. Amino acids: CASSSKNLLSLAGVPNEQFF.

This rearrangement joins TRBV10-3 to TRBJ1-1; D not resolved. The CDR3 consists of 11 residues. CDR1 is ENHRY and CDR2 is SYGVKD in the germline V gene. Trimming shortened V by 3 bases and J by 5 bases, and 4 bases separated the two germline ends. The CDR3 protein is CAISDRTEAFF. DNA for the CDR3: TGTGCCATCAGTGATAGGACTGAAGCTTTCTTT.

CDR3 in DNA: TGTGCCAGCCGTCCTTCCAGGGAACCAGATACGCAGTATTTT. It yields the protein CASRPSREPDTQYF. The chain links TRBV21-1 to TRBJ2-3; the table's D call TRBD1 went unverified against the DNA. TRBV21-1 is reported as a pseudogene. This CDR3 has 14 residues.

In nucleotides, the CDR3 is TGTGCCAGTAGTGGGGACAGGGGGTCCGAGCAGTACTTC. Translating it yields CASSGDRGSEQYF. The rearrangement uses TRBV19 and TRBJ2-7; 11 nucleotides agree with TRBD1. Trimming removed 5 bases from V and 6 bases from J; junction bases left unmatched: 3. In germline, CDR1 is LNHDA, CDR2 SQIVND (reference sequence). The CDR3 sequence is 13 residues long.

This chain uses TRBV5-1 with TRBJ2-6; TRBD1 aligns across 7 bases. Germline loops: CDR1 SGHRS, CDR2 YFSETQ. The V segment lost 9 bases and the J segment 0 bases; nucleotides outside the gene matches: 12. The CDR3 covers 17 residues. In DNA form, the CDR3 reads TGCGCCACGCACCGTGGGACAGTGAACTCTGGGGCCAACGTCCTGACTTTC. Amino acids: CATHRGTVNSGANVLTF.

V and J are TRBV5-4 and TRBJ1-1; weak D call: TRBD1 (6 bases). CDR3 length: 13 amino acids. The V gene's germline CDR1 is SGHNT and CDR2 YYREEE (reference sequence). The V end lost 4 bases, the J end lost 7 bases, and 14 bases lay between the germline ends. The DNA of the CDR3 is TGTGCCAGCAGCGAGGGGGGACGGGGTGAAGCTTTCTTT. Its translation is CASSEGGRGEAFF.

The genes are TRBV19 and TRBJ1-1, with D unclear. Germline V gene lookup returns CDR1 LNHDA and CDR2 SQIVND (reference sequence). Between the trimmed V and J ends, which lost 1 base and 1 base, there was a span of 7 bases. The CDR3 has 14 residues. The CDR3 loop reads CASSIAGENTEAFF. CDR3 nucleotides: TGTGCCAGTAGTATAGCTGGAGAGAACACTGAAGCTTTCTTT.

This rearrangement joins TRBV5-6 to TRBJ1-5; 7 bases agree with TRBD1. The CDR3 length is 16 residues. The V segment lost 5 bases and the J segment 1 base; nucleotides outside the gene matches: 9. CDR1 is SGHDT, CDR2 YYEEEE, per germline. The CDR3 is CASRDKGTESNQPQHF. The CDR3 DNA reads as TGTGCCAGCAGAGATAAAGGGACAGAGAGCAATCAGCCCCAGCATTTT.

The V call is TRBV12-5, the J call TRBJ2-3; TRBD2 is a possible D gene (6 bases). The CDR3 has 13 amino acids. Looked up from germline, CDR1 is LGHNT and CDR2 is FRNRAP. V lost 4 bases, J lost 4 bases, and 9 bases lay in between. The CDR3 coding sequence is TGTGCTAGTGGTTGGGGGGATGCAGATACGCAGTATTTT. Protein: CASGWGDADTQYF.

In this sample, this clone turned up a few times. The rearrangement links TRBV5-1 to TRBJ1-1; 11 bases map to TRBD1. The V and J ends lost 0 bases and 7 bases, in that order; junction bases with no gene match: 11. CDR1 and CDR2 (germline): SGHRS, YFSETQ. This CDR3 contains 17 residues. CDR3 in amino acids: CASSLAFYGQGAIEAFF. The CDR3 nucleotides are TGCGCCAGCAGCTTGGCCTTCTATGGACAGGGGGCGATTGAAGCTTTCTTT.

The rearrangement uses TRBV3-1 (or the pseudogene TRBV3-2) and TRBJ2-3; possibly TRBD1 for D (5 bases). Per the germline V gene, CDR1 is LGHDT and CDR2 is YNNKEL (reference sequence). The V end lost 0 bases, the J end lost 0 bases, and 13 bases lay between the germline ends. The CDR3 runs 17 residues. The CDR3 region has the DNA TGTGCCAGCAGCCAAGATTTAGGGGAACTTAGCACAGATACGCAGTATTTT. This translates into CASSQDLGELSTDTQYF.

This sequence joins TRBV4-3 and TRBJ2-1; 7 positions agree with TRBD1. Germline V gene data show CDR1 as LGHNA and CDR2 as YSLEER. This CDR3 region has 17 residues. V lost 1 base and J lost 4; bases outside the gene matches: 10. The CDR3 is CASSQGPPGQTYNEQFF. The CDR3 coding sequence is TGCGCCAGCAGCCAAGGACCCCCGGGACAGACATACAATGAGCAGTTCTTC.